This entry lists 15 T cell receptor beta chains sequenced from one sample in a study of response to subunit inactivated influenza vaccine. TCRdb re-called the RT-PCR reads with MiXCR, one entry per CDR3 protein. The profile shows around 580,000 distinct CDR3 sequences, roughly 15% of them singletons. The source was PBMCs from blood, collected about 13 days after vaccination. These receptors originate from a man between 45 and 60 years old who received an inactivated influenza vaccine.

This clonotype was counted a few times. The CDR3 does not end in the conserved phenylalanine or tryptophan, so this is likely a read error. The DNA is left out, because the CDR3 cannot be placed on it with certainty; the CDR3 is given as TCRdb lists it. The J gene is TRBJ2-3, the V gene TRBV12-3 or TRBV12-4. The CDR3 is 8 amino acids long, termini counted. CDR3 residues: CASSRRSP.

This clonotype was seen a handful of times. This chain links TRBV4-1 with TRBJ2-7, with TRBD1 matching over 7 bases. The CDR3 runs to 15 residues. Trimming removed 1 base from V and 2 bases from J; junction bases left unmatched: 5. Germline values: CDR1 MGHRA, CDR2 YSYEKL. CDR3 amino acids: CASSQAEGTAYEQYF. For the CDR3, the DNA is TGCGCCAGCAGCCAAGCAGAAGGGACAGCCTACGAGCAGTACTTC.

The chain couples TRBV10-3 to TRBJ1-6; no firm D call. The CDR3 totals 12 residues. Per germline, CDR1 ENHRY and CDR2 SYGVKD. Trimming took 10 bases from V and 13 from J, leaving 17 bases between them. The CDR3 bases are TGTGCCAGCACCCTGAGTAGTGGCCCCCTCCACTTT. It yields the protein CASTLSSGPLHF.

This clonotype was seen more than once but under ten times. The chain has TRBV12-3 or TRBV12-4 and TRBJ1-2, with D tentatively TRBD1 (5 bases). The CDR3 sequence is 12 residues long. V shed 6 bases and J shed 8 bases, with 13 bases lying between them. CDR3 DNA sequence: TGTGCCAGCAGCTTCACCCGGGGGGGCTACACCTTC. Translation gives CASSFTRGGYTF.

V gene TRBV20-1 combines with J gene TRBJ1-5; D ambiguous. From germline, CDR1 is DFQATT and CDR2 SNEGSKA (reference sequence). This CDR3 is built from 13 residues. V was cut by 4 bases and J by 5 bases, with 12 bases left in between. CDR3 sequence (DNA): TGCAGTGCTATGTTAGGACGGGATCAGCCCCAGCATTTT. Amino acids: CSAMLGRDQPQHF.

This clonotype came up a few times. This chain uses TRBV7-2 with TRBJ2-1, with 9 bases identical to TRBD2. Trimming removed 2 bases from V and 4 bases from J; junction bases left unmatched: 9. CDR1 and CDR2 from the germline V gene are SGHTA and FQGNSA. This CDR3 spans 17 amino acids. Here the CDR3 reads CASSLTAGGRAYNEQFF. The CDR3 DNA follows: TGTGCCAGCAGCTTAACGGCGGGGGGGCGGGCTTACAATGAGCAGTTCTTC.

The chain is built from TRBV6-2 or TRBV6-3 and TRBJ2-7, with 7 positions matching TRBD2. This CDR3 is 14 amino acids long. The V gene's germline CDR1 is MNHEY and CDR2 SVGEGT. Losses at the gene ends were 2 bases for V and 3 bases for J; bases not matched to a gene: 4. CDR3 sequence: CASSYRRENYEQYF. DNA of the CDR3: TGTGCCAGCAGTTACCGGCGGGAGAACTACGAGCAGTACTTC.

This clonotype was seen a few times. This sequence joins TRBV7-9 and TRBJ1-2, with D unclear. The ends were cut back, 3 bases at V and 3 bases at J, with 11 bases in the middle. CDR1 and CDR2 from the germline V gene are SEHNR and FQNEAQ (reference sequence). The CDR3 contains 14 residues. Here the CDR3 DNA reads TGTGCCAGCAGCTTCGCCGCTACCCACTATGGCTACACCTTC. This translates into CASSFAATHYGYTF.

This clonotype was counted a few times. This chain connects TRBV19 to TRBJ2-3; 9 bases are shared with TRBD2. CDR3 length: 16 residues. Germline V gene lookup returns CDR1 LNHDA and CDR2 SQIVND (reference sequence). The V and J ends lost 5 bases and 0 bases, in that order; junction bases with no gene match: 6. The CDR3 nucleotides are TGTGCCAGTAGTGCCGGACTAGCGTTGAGCACAGATACGCAGTATTTT. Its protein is CASSAGLALSTDTQYF. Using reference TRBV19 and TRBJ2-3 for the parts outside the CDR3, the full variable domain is DGGITQSPKYLFRKEGQNVTLSCEQNLNHDAMYWYRQDPGQGLRLIYYSQIVNDFQKGDIAEGYSVSREKKESFPLTVTSAQKNPTAFYLCASSAGLALSTDTQYFGPGTRLTVL.

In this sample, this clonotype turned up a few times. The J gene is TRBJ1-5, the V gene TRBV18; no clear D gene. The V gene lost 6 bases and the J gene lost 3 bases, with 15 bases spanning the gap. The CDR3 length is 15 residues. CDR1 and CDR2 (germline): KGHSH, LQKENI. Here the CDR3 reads CASSPGIENNQPQHF. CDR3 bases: TGTGCCAGCTCCCCTGGTATCGAGAACAATCAGCCCCAGCATTTT.

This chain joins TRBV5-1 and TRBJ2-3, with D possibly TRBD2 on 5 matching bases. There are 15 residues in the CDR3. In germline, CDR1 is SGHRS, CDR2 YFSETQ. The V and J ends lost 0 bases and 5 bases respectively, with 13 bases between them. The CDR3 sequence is CASSLGGDGRDTQYF. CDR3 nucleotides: TGCGCCAGCAGCTTGGGGGGAGACGGTAGAGATACGCAGTATTTT.

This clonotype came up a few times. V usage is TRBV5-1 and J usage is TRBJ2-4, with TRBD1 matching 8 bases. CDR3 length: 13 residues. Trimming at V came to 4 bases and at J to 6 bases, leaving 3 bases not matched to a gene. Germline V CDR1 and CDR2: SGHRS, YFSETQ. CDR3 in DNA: TGCGCCAGCAGCCGACAGGGGCTAAACATTCAGTACTTC. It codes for CASSRQGLNIQYF.

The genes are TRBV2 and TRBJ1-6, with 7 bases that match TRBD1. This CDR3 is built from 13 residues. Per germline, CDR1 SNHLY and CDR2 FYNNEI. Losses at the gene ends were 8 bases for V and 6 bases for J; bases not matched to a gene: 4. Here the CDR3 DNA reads TGTGCCAGCCGGGACAGCCTTAATTCACCCCTCCACTTT. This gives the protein CASRDSLNSPLHF. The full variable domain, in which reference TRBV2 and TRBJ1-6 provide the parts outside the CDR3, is EPEVTQTPSHQVTQMGQEVILRCVPISNHLYFYWYRQILGQKVEFLVSFYNNEISEKSEIFDDQFSVERPDGSNFTLKIRSTKLEDSAMYFCASRDSLNSPLHFGNGTRLTVT.

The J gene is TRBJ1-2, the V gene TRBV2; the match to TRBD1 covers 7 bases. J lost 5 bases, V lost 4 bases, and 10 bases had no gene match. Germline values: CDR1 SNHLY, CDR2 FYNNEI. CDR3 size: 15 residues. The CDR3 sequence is CASSVAAGGKYGYTF. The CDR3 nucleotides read TGTGCCAGCAGTGTCGCGGCAGGGGGGAAATATGGCTACACCTTC.

CDR3 loop: CASSYQSSSYNEQFF. For the CDR3, the DNA is TGTGCCAGCAGTTATCAGTCAAGCTCCTACAATGAGCAGTTCTTC. The chain uses TRBV2 and TRBJ2-1; D gene unclear. The CDR3 is made up of 15 amino acids. V lost 5 bases and J lost 0, with 11 bases in between. Germline assignment: CDR1 SNHLY and CDR2 FYNNEI.